The present entry profiles one T cell receptor (beta chain) with its context. This entry is derived from a study of blood T cell repertoires in COVID-19. Here immunoSEQ multiplex PCR was the method, and the copy in TCRdb shows in-frame clones only, minus some. Of approximately 240,000 clones detected, 88% appear once; the ten largest clones hold about 2.1%. The clonotype originates from a woman aged 35 to 49 who had recovered from COVID-19. Sequenced: peripheral blood.

The CDR3 DNA reads as TGTGCCAGCAGTTACTCGAATCAGAACACCATATATTTT. Encoded protein: CASSYSNQNTIYF. The J gene is TRBJ1-3, the V gene TRBV6-6; no firm D call. The CDR3 contains 13 residues. Germline V lookup: CDR1 MNHNY, CDR2 SVGAGI (reference sequence). Trimming removed 0 bases at V and 7 bases at J, with 7 bases between.